Each of the 30 T cell receptor beta chains below was sequenced from the same sample in a study of OX40 agonist ivuxolimab in advanced cancers. The table came from immunoSEQ multiplex PCR; TCRdb's copy has only in-frame clones and leaves some out. The table includes fewer than 90,000 clones, approximately 86% detected once. The sample was CD4+ or CD8+ T cells sorted from blood, taken in a trial of the OX40 agonist ivuxolimab. The receptor source for this set is an adult with an advanced solid tumor such as melanoma, head and neck, liver or kidney cancer.

This clone was picked up one time. The chain joins TRBV15 to TRBJ1-2; perhaps TRBD1 as D (5 bases). From germline, CDR1 is LNHNV and CDR2 YYDKDF (reference sequence). CDR3 size: 15 residues. With 0 bases removed from V and 4 bases from J, the gap between germline ends came to 12 bases. The CDR3 coding sequence is TGTGCCACCAGCAGAGAGGGACCCGGGACCTATGGCTACACCTTC. Protein product: CATSREGPGTYGYTF.

The chain combines TRBV11-1 with TRBJ2-4; no firm D call. The germline V and J ends were trimmed by 4 bases and 0 bases, with 13 bases remaining between them. CDR1 and CDR2 (germline): SGHAT, FQDESV (reference sequence). The CDR3 runs 16 residues. The chain's CDR3 is CASSSGPILAKNIQYF. CDR3 sequence (DNA): TGTGCCAGCAGCTCTGGACCGATTTTAGCCAAAAACATTCAGTACTTC. Drawing the rest from reference TRBV11-1 and TRBJ2-4, the complete variable domain is EAEVAQSPRYKITEKSQAVAFWCDPISGHATLYWYRQILGQGPELLVQFQDESVVDDSQLPKDRFSAERLKGVDSTLKIQPAELGDSAMYLCASSSGPILAKNIQYFGAGTRLSVL.

This clone was recorded once. The CDR3: CASRAGQASTNEKLFF. The CDR3 DNA reads TGTGCCAGCAGGGCGGGACAGGCATCAACTAATGAAAAACTGTTTTTT. This chain joins TRBV2 and TRBJ1-4; 8 bases are a match to TRBD1. With 6 bases clipped from V and 0 bases from J, the junction kept 6 bases outside the gene matches. Germline-derived CDR1 and CDR2 are SNHLY and FYNNEI. The CDR3 contains 16 residues.

The chain links TRBV6-1 to TRBJ2-7; D remains ambiguous. The CDR3 extends over 12 amino acids. CDR1 and CDR2 (germline): MNHNS, SASEGT. The V end lost 1 base, the J end lost 4 bases, and 5 bases lay between the germline ends. The CDR3 DNA reads TGTGCCAGCAGTGAAGTGGGTTACGAGCAGTACGTC. This encodes CASSEVGYEQYV.

The J gene is TRBJ2-7, the V gene TRBV5-1, with 13 bases identical to TRBD2. This CDR3 is built from 14 residues. Germline CDR1 and CDR2: SGHRS and YFSETQ. V lost 3 bases to trimming and J lost 5 bases; unmatched junction nucleotides: 2. The chain's CDR3 is CASSWTSGGDEQYV. The CDR3 DNA is TGCGCCAGCAGCTGGACTAGCGGGGGTGACGAGCAGTACGTC.

The J gene is TRBJ1-1, the V gene TRBV5-6, with D possibly matching TRBD1 (5 bases). Germline V gene data show CDR1 as SGHDT and CDR2 as YYEEEE. V was trimmed by 2 bases and J by 1 base, leaving 15 bases between them. This CDR3 comprises 16 residues. CDR3 nucleotides: TGTGCCAGCAGCTTTGTTGGGGGTAAAGGGAACACTGAAGCTTTCTTT. Protein: CASSFVGGKGNTEAFF.

To note about this clone: The same CDR3 also results from other DNA sequences found in this sample. The gene calls are TRBV9 and TRBJ2-3, with TRBD2 matching 9 bases. Unmatched junction bases numbered 2, after V lost 0 bases and J lost 3 bases. This CDR3 spans 15 amino acids. The germline V gene has CDR1 SGDLS and CDR2 YYNGEE. CDR3 sequence (DNA): TGTGCCAGCAGCGTAGGTAGCGGGGGTACAGATACGCAGTATTTT. This gives the protein CASSVGSGGTDTQYF. Full variable domain (outside the CDR3, taken from reference TRBV9 and TRBJ2-3): DSGVTQTPKHLITATGQRVTLRCSPRSGDLSVYWYQQSLDQGLQFLIQYYNGEERAKGNILERFSAQQFPDLHSELNLSSLELGDSALYFCASSVGSGGTDTQYFGPGTRLTVL.

The gene calls are TRBV29-1 and TRBJ2-5, with D tentatively TRBD1 (5 bases). The CDR3 has 13 amino acids. The germline V and J ends were trimmed by 3 bases and 5 bases, with 13 bases remaining between them. CDR1 and CDR2 (germline): SQVTM, ANQGSEA. CDR3 DNA sequence: TGCAGCGTTGATAGGGGTAGCCTGGAGACCCAGTACTTC. The encoded protein is CSVDRGSLETQYF.

This sequence joins TRBV28 and TRBJ2-2; 7 bases match TRBD2. This CDR3 has 14 amino acids. V trimming: 6 bases; J trimming: 7 bases; junction bases outside the gene matches: 8. Germline-derived CDR1 and CDR2 are MDHEN and SYDVKM. The CDR3 nucleotides read TGTGCCAGCAGCCCGACTAGCATTCACGGGGAGCTGTTTTTT. It yields the protein CASSPTSIHGELFF.

The rearrangement links TRBV27 to TRBJ2-5, with 7 positions matching TRBD2. The CDR3 sequence is 11 residues long. J gave up 5 bases and V 6 bases, and 0 bases lay outside the gene matches. Germline loops: CDR1 MNHEY, CDR2 SMNVEV (reference sequence). CDR3 sequence (DNA): TGTGCCAGCAGGGGAGGGGAGACCCAGTACTTC. Translating it yields CASRGGETQYF.

This rearrangement joins TRBV30 to TRBJ1-4; 9 positions match TRBD1. Germline V lookup: CDR1 GTSNPN, CDR2 SVGIG (reference sequence). Trimming took 3 bases from V and 5 from J; bases not matched to a gene: 7. This CDR3 is built from 15 residues. The CDR3 DNA reads as TGTGCCTGGAGATCAAAACAGGGGGCGAATGAAAAACTGTTTTTT. This codes for CAWRSKQGANEKLFF.

The gene calls are TRBV19 and TRBJ2-7; 8 bases are shared with TRBD2. Germline V gene sequence: CDR1 LNHDA, CDR2 SQIVND (reference sequence). Losses at the gene ends were 7 bases for V and 0 bases for J; bases not matched to a gene: 5. CDR3 length: 14 amino acids. This CDR3 reads CASTGGKGSYEQYF. The CDR3 coding sequence is TGTGCCAGTACGGGAGGGAAAGGCTCCTACGAGCAGTACTTC.

The rearrangement links TRBV28 to TRBJ1-2, with TRBD1 as a possible D gene (6 bases). The V and J ends lost 8 bases and 1 base respectively, with 20 bases between them. Germline V lookup: CDR1 MDHEN, CDR2 SYDVKM. There are 16 residues in the CDR3. The CDR3 protein is CASHNSGGPINYGYTF. The CDR3 nucleotides read TGTGCCAGCCATAATTCGGGGGGCCCAATTAACTATGGCTACACCTTC.

The V and J genes are TRBV5-1 and TRBJ2-2; a weak D match, TRBD1 (5 bases). The CDR3 consists of 15 residues. Trimming left V 4 bases short and J 4 bases short, with 14 bases between. Germline V gives CDR1 SGHRS, CDR2 YFSETQ. CDR3 in DNA: TGCGCCAGCAGCCCTGGCCCGCAGGGCACCGGGGAGCTGTTTTTT. Residues: CASSPGPQGTGELFF.

The chain combines TRBV5-6 with TRBJ2-3; either TRBD1 or TRBD2 may supply D (5 bases each). Between the trimmed V and J ends, which lost 4 bases and 0 bases, there was a span of 6 bases. CDR1 is SGHDT and CDR2 is YYEEEE in the germline V gene. The CDR3 covers 13 residues. CDR3 protein: CASSRDSTDTQYF. The CDR3 region has the DNA TGTGCCAGCAGCCGGGACAGCACAGATACGCAGTATTTT.

The chain employs TRBV5-1 and TRBJ2-7; D perhaps matches TRBD2 (6 bases). V was trimmed by 4 bases and J by 7 bases, leaving 21 bases between them. Germline CDR1 reads SGHRS; CDR2 reads YFSETQ. The CDR3 consists of 15 residues. CDR3 sequence: CASSPEGTRDREQYF. The CDR3 nucleotides read TGCGCCAGCAGCCCGGAGGGGACCAGGGATCGGGAGCAGTACTTC.

This rearrangement joins TRBV19 to TRBJ1-1; the D gene is possibly TRBD1 (6 bases). V lost 10 bases and J lost 1, with 16 bases in between. This CDR3 contains 14 residues. CDR1 LNHDA and CDR2 SQIVND come from the germline V gene (reference sequence). As DNA, the CDR3 is TGTGCCACCTCCCCCAGGGGACGGAACACTGAAGCTTTCTTT. Residues: CATSPRGRNTEAFF. Supplemented by reference TRBV19 and TRBJ1-1, the full variable domain reads DGGITQSPKYLFRKEGQNVTLSCEQNLNHDAMYWYRQDPGQGLRLIYYSQIVNDFQKGDIAEGYSVSREKKESFPLTVTSAQKNPTAFYLCATSPRGRNTEAFFGQGTRLTVV.

The chain recombines TRBV6-6 with TRBJ2-1; possible D gene TRBD2, 6 bases. Germline V gene data show CDR1 as MNHNY and CDR2 as SVGAGI (reference sequence). V was cut by 6 bases and J by 10 bases, with 13 bases left in between. The CDR3 spans 12 residues. The CDR3 nucleotides are TGTGCCAGCAGCCGACTGCGGGGAGAGCAGTTCTTC. Its translation: CASSRLRGEQFF.

The V call is TRBV7-9, the J call TRBJ2-1; D unresolved. Deletions cut 3 bases from V and 5 bases from J, with 14 bases between. CDR3 length: 15 amino acids. The germline V gene encodes CDR1 SEHNR and CDR2 FQNEAQ (reference sequence). Written as DNA, the CDR3 is TGTGCCAGCAGCTTCGGAATTCTCGGTGACAATGAGCAGTTCTTC. Amino acids: CASSFGILGDNEQFF.

The V call is TRBV28, the J call TRBJ1-1; 7 bases map to TRBD1. V shed 5 bases and J 0 bases; nucleotides not matched to a gene: 3. The CDR3 is made up of 14 amino acids. Germline V gene sequence: CDR1 MDHEN, CDR2 SYDVKM. CDR3 in DNA: TGTGCCAGCAGTCTGACAGGGCTGAACACTGAAGCTTTCTTT. It specifies CASSLTGLNTEAFF. Combining the CDR3 with reference TRBV28 and TRBJ1-1 gives the whole variable domain DVKVTQSSRYLVKRTGEKVFLECVQDMDHENMFWYRQDPGLGLRLIYFSYDVKMKEKGDIPEGYSVSREKKERFSLILESASTNQTSMYLCASSLTGLNTEAFFGQGTRLTVV.

V and J are TRBV4-1 and TRBJ1-1, with D maybe TRBD1 (6 bases). Trimming took off 4 bases at V and 3 bases at J, with 21 bases between the two ends. Germline V gene sequence: CDR1 MGHRA, CDR2 YSYEKL. This CDR3 is built from 17 residues. The CDR3 DNA is TGCGCCAGCAGCCCAGGGCAGGGGCCCTGGTCGGACACTGAAGCTTTCTTT. Amino acids: CASSPGQGPWSDTEAFF.

This rearrangement joins TRBV10-3 to TRBJ1-3, with a possible D match to TRBD1 (5 bases). V gave up 11 bases and J gave up 1 base, with 18 bases separating them. The CDR3 is made up of 15 amino acids. Per the germline V gene, CDR1 is ENHRY and CDR2 is SYGVKD. This CDR3 is CACPGQGRSGNTIYF. CDR3 coding DNA: TGTGCCTGCCCGGGGCAGGGACGGTCTGGAAACACCATATATTTT.

This chain connects TRBV18 to TRBJ2-7, with 7 bases lining up with TRBD1. V lost 1 base and J lost 2; bases outside the gene matches: 2. The CDR3 consists of 14 residues. Looked up from germline, CDR1 is KGHSH and CDR2 is LQKENI. The DNA of the CDR3 is TGTGCCAGCTCACCACGACAGGGCACCTACGAGCAGTACGTC. It codes for CASSPRQGTYEQYV.

This chain uses TRBV9 with TRBJ1-1; TRBD1 might be the D (6 bases). There are 17 residues in the CDR3. Trimming removed 0 bases at V and 1 base at J, with 16 bases between. From germline, CDR1 is SGDLS and CDR2 YYNGEE. DNA of the CDR3: TGTGCCAGCAGCGTAGGAGGAGGGGGATTAGGGAACACTGAAGCTTTCTTT. It specifies CASSVGGGGLGNTEAFF.

The genes are TRBV27 and TRBJ2-2, with 8 bases aligning to TRBD2. Germline-derived CDR1 and CDR2 are MNHEY and SMNVEV (reference sequence). With 8 bases clipped from V and 2 bases from J, the junction kept 10 bases outside the gene matches. This CDR3 comprises 16 residues. This chain's CDR3 is CASRLLRGANTGELFF. CDR3 coding DNA: TGTGCCAGCCGTCTTTTGCGGGGGGCCAACACCGGGGAGCTGTTTTTT.

J is TRBJ2-5 and V is TRBV28; the D is unclear. There are 14 residues in the CDR3. V lost 4 bases and J 5 bases, leaving 14 bases between the germline ends. In germline, CDR1 is MDHEN, CDR2 SYDVKM. CDR3 DNA sequence: TGTGCCAGCAGTTCTTTAAGGTTCCGGGAGACCCAGTACTTC. This sequence encodes CASSSLRFRETQYF. The variable domain in full, completed from reference TRBV28 and TRBJ2-5, reads DVKVTQSSRYLVKRTGEKVFLECVQDMDHENMFWYRQDPGLGLRLIYFSYDVKMKEKGDIPEGYSVSREKKERFSLILESASTNQTSMYLCASSSLRFRETQYFGPGTRLLVL.

The chain carries TRBV4-3 and TRBJ1-1; D unresolved. V was cut by 3 bases and J by 1 base, with 12 bases left in between. The V gene's germline CDR1 is LGHNA and CDR2 YSLEER. CDR3 length equals 15 residues. The CDR3 sequence: CASSQWYTTNTEAFF. CDR3 sequence (DNA): TGCGCCAGCAGCCAGTGGTATACCACGAACACTGAAGCTTTCTTT.

V is TRBV5-6 and J is TRBJ1-1; D possibly corresponds to TRBD1 (6 bases). The CDR3 covers 11 residues. Germline-derived CDR1 and CDR2 are SGHDT and YYEEEE. V was clipped by 4 bases and J by 10 bases, with 11 bases between them. DNA of the CDR3: TGTGCCAGCAGCCGAGACAGGAGAGCTTTCTTT. This translates into CASSRDRRAFF.

The table lists this clone with a count of one. The chain links TRBV28 to TRBJ2-3, with 9 bases fitting TRBD1. Germline values: CDR1 MDHEN, CDR2 SYDVKM. CDR3 length: 15 amino acids. V gave up 6 bases and J gave up 4 bases; unmatched junction bases: 8. As DNA, the CDR3 is TGTGCCAGCAGACTAATACAGGGGGCGTCAGATACGCAGTATTTT. Protein: CASRLIQGASDTQYF.

The rearrangement links TRBV28 to TRBJ1-5; the D gene is possibly TRBD1 (6 bases). V shed 6 bases and J shed 6 bases, with 36 bases lying between them. From germline, CDR1 is MDHEN and CDR2 SYDVKM. The CDR3 sequence is 21 residues long. The CDR3 coding sequence is TGTGCCAGCAGCCCTTACCTTACGGAGGCTCGCCCGGGACAAGTCGGTCAGCCCCAGCATTTT. Translation: CASSPYLTEARPGQVGQPQHF.